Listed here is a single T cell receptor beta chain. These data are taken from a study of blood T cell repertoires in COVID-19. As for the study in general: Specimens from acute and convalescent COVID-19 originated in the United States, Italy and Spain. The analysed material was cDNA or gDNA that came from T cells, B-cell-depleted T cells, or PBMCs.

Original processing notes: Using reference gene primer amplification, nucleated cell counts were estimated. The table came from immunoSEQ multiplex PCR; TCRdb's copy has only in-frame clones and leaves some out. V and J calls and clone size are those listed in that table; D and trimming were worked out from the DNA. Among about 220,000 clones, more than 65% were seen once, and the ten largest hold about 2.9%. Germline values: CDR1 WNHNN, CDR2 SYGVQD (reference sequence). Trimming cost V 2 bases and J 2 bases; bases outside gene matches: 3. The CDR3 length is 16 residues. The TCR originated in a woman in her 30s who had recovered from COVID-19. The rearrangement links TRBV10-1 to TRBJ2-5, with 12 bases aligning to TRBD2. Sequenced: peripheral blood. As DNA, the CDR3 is TGCGCCAGCAGTGAGGGCCTAGCGGGAGGGCAAGAGACCCAGTACTTC. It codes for CASSEGLAGGQETQYF.